The 11 T cell receptor beta chains below all came from one sample that was sequenced in a study of identical twins. TCRdb re-analysed the 5' RACE reads in MiXCR, keeping a single row per CDR3 protein. The sample lists about 790,000 distinct CDR3 sequences, 15% to 20% seen once, with 10% to 15% in the top ten. These same records also appear under a second study, on T cells expressing NK-cell markers.

The sample consisted of PBMCs. These receptors were collected from a woman younger than 35 in good health.

The J gene is TRBJ2-7, the V gene TRBV20-1; D is unresolved. The CDR3 loop spans 13 amino acids. Germline loops: CDR1 DFQATT, CDR2 SNEGSKA (reference sequence). V was cut by 5 bases and J by 2 bases, with 13 bases left in between. The chain's CDR3 is CSAARSATYEQYF. The CDR3 region has the DNA TGCAGTGCTGCCCGCTCAGCTACCTACGAGCAGTACTTC.

The CDR3 nucleotides are TGTGCCAGCAGGAGAGGGGGCACAGGGAACGAGCAGTACTTC. Amino acids: CASRRGGTGNEQYF. The chain joins TRBV6-1 to TRBJ2-7; 7 nucleotides match TRBD1. Germline CDR1 is MNHNS and CDR2 is SASEGT. V was pared by 6 bases and J by 5 bases, with 10 bases of the junction left unmatched. This CDR3 region has 14 residues.

This clonotype was counted a few times. This chain connects TRBV7-8 to TRBJ2-7; D perhaps matches TRBD1 (5 bases). The CDR3 totals 16 residues. Per germline, CDR1 SGHVS and CDR2 FQNEAQ. V was trimmed by 1 base and J by 2 bases, leaving 15 bases between them. CDR3 in DNA: TGTGCCAGCAGCTTAGAGGGGATCGGCGTTGCCTACGAGCAGTACTTC. This gives the protein CASSLEGIGVAYEQYF.

Only one count was recorded for this clonotype. The junction and the germline gene differ at one end; a read error may be behind it. The chain couples TRBV3-1 to TRBJ2-5; TRBD2 aligns across 12 bases. Germline V gene sequence: CDR1 LGHDT, CDR2 YNNKEL (reference sequence). The CDR3 extends over 15 amino acids. The CDR3 DNA reads TGTGCCAGCAGCCCAGAGGGACTAGCGGGTTCTTCGACGGGCTTC. Translation: CASSPEGLAGSSTGF.

The gene calls are TRBV9 and TRBJ1-2; possibly TRBD1 for D (6 bases). The CDR3 extends over 15 amino acids. V gave up 0 bases and J gave up 9 bases, with 18 bases separating them. Germline lookup yields CDR1 SGDLS and CDR2 YYNGEE. The CDR3 reads CASSVEASGALSYTF. The CDR3 DNA reads TGTGCCAGCAGCGTAGAGGCGTCGGGGGCGTTGAGCTACACCTTC. The full variable domain, in which reference TRBV9 and TRBJ1-2 provide the parts outside the CDR3, is DSGVTQTPKHLITATGQRVTLRCSPRSGDLSVYWYQQSLDQGLQFLIQYYNGEERAKGNILERFSAQQFPDLHSELNLSSLELGDSALYFCASSVEASGALSYTFGSGTRLTVV.

The chain recombines TRBV20-1 with TRBJ2-7; 8 bases are a match to TRBD1. The trim removed 6 bases at V and 5 bases at J, leaving 6 bases unmatched. CDR1 is DFQATT, CDR2 SNEGSKA, per germline (reference sequence). This CDR3 is 12 amino acids long. The CDR3 loop is CSAPTGVDEQYF. The CDR3 DNA reads TGCAGTGCGCCGACAGGGGTCGACGAGCAGTACTTC.

CDR3 sequence reads: CASSPDTNYYGYTF. CDR3 nucleotide sequence: TGCGCCAGCAGCCCCGACACGAACTACTATGGCTACACCTTC. The genes are TRBV5-1 and TRBJ1-2; D unclear. Between the trimmed V and J ends, which lost 4 bases and 3 bases, there was a span of 13 bases. The CDR3 totals 14 residues. CDR1 is SGHRS and CDR2 is YFSETQ in the germline V gene. Supplemented by reference TRBV5-1 and TRBJ1-2, the full variable domain reads KAGVTQTPRYLIKTRGQQVTLSCSPISGHRSVSWYQQTPGQGLQFLFEYFSETQRNKGNFPGRFSGRQFSNSRSEMNVSTLELGDSALYLCASSPDTNYYGYTFGSGTRLTVV.

This clonotype was detected a few times. The V call is TRBV9, the J call TRBJ2-7; 7 bases fit TRBD2. Germline-derived CDR1 and CDR2 are SGDLS and YYNGEE. With V trimmed by 4 bases and J by 0 bases, 10 bases remained unmatched. This CDR3 spans 16 amino acids. In DNA form, the CDR3 reads TGTGCCAGCAGCCCCCCCGGCGGGGGAACCTCCTACGAGCAGTACTTC. Protein: CASSPPGGGTSYEQYF.

J is TRBJ2-7 and V is TRBV5-1; tentatively, D is TRBD1 or TRBD2 (5 bases each). This CDR3 spans 14 amino acids. Trimming shortened V by 0 bases and J by 5 bases, and 12 bases separated the two germline ends. The germline CDR1 and CDR2 sequences are SGHRS and YFSETQ. CDR3 amino acids: CASSLGGSEHEQYF. CDR3 nucleotide sequence: TGCGCCAGCAGCTTGGGGGGGTCCGAGCACGAGCAGTACTTC.

This clonotype came up a few times. The rearrangement links TRBV12-3 or TRBV12-4 to TRBJ2-1, with 9 bases that match TRBD1. V dropped 9 bases and J dropped 16; count of bases not matched to a gene: 16. This CDR3 has 13 amino acids. CDR3 sequence reads: CASGPGQGRGSFF. The CDR3 DNA follows: TGTGCCAGTGGTCCGGGACAGGGCAGGGGGAGTTTCTTC.

The rearrangement links TRBV20-1 to TRBJ2-2; TRBD1 is a possible D gene (6 bases). This CDR3 has 14 residues. Germline-derived CDR1 and CDR2 are DFQATT and SNEGSKA (reference sequence). Trimming pared 6 bases from V and 3 bases from J, leaving 14 bases between. CDR3 amino acids: CSATGKVDTGELFF. In DNA form, the CDR3 reads TGCAGTGCCACAGGGAAAGTGGACACCGGGGAGCTGTTTTTT.